This entry lists 18 T cell receptor beta chains sequenced from one sample in a study of OX40 agonist ivuxolimab in advanced cancers. Clones were sequenced by immunoSEQ multiplex PCR, and TCRdb holds only the in-frame ones, with some missing. Of some 69,000 clones listed, more than 80% were seen once; the top ten hold 0.5% to 0.55%. Source: CD4+ or CD8+ T cells sorted from blood, taken in a trial of the OX40 agonist ivuxolimab. These receptors were collected from an adult with an advanced solid tumor such as melanoma, head and neck, liver or kidney cancer.

The chain has TRBV7-2 and TRBJ2-7; D gene uncertain. The germline gives CDR1 SGHTA, CDR2 FQGNSA. Trimming cost V 5 bases and J 0 bases, with 11 bases left between them. The CDR3 sequence is 14 residues long. DNA for the CDR3: TGTGCCAGCAGCCCCGGGCCGGTCTCCTACGAGCAGTACTTC. It yields the protein CASSPGPVSYEQYF.

This chain uses TRBV7-2 with TRBJ2-4; D possibly uses TRBD1 or TRBD2 (5 bases each). In germline, CDR1 is SGHTA, CDR2 FQGNSA. Trimming shortened V by 1 base and J by 0 bases, and 19 bases separated the two germline ends. This CDR3 is built from 19 residues. CDR3 sequence (DNA): TGTGCCAGCAGCTTAGAAGGGACCCGTACGGGAATAGCCAAAAACATTCAGTACTTC. Translation: CASSLEGTRTGIAKNIQYF.

The chain employs TRBV7-2 and TRBJ1-5, with 12 bases fitting TRBD1. The CDR3 sequence is 15 residues long. From germline, CDR1 is SGHTA and CDR2 FQGNSA. The ends lost 5 bases at V and 4 bases at J; junction bases unmatched: 3. CDR3 nucleotide sequence: TGTGCCAGCAGCCGGGGACAGGGGGCGAATCAGCCCCAGCATTTT. This encodes CASSRGQGANQPQHF.

V usage is TRBV29-1 and J usage is TRBJ2-3; D may be TRBD1 or TRBD2 (5 bases each). V was trimmed by 2 bases and J by 2 bases, leaving 11 bases between them. This CDR3 spans 14 amino acids. The germline CDR1 and CDR2 sequences are SQVTM and ANQGSEA. The CDR3 here is CSVEPRGATDTQYF. Written as DNA, the CDR3 is TGCAGCGTTGAACCCCGAGGGGCCACAGATACGCAGTATTTT.

This clone has only a few counts. The rearrangement uses TRBV11-3 and TRBJ2-2; D call uncertain. The ends were cut back, 1 base at V and 4 bases at J, with 7 bases in the middle. The CDR3 has 14 residues. The germline V gene encodes CDR1 SGHNT and CDR2 YENEEA. CDR3 bases: TGTGCCAGCAGCTTAGTAGGGTTCACCGGGGAGCTGTTTTTT. Translated, it gives CASSLVGFTGELFF.

The V call is TRBV18, the J call TRBJ2-2, with 8 bases aligning to TRBD2. The CDR3 extends over 16 amino acids. The germline gives CDR1 KGHSH, CDR2 LQKENI. After removal of 0 bases from V and 6 bases from J, the junction contained 6 bases not matched to a gene. CDR3: CASSPPNREGPGELFF. CDR3 DNA: TGTGCCAGCTCACCACCAAATCGGGAGGGTCCCGGGGAGCTGTTTTTT. Full variable domain (rest looked up from reference TRBV18 and TRBJ2-2): NAGVMQNPRHLVRRRGQEARLRCSPMKGHSHVYWYRQLPEEGLKFMVYLQKENIIDESGMPKERFSAEFPKEGPSILRIQQVVRGDSAAYFCASSPPNREGPGELFFGEGSRLTVL.

The chain links TRBV28 to TRBJ2-5; no definite D call. Germline V gene lookup returns CDR1 MDHEN and CDR2 SYDVKM. Trimming pared 8 bases from V and 5 bases from J, leaving 6 bases between. This CDR3 is built from 10 residues. CDR3 in amino acids: CASGLETQYF. The CDR3 region has the DNA TGTGCCAGCGGCCTTGAGACCCAGTACTTC.

The rearrangement joins TRBV6-6 to TRBJ1-1, with TRBD1 identical over 7 bases. This CDR3 region has 13 residues. J gave up 4 bases and V 5 bases, and 4 bases lay outside the gene matches. Germline V gene lookup returns CDR1 MNHNY and CDR2 SVGAGI (reference sequence). Here the CDR3 DNA reads TGTGCCAGCAGTCCTCGACAGGGCACTGAAGCTTTCTTT. Translation: CASSPRQGTEAFF.

This sequence joins TRBV14 and TRBJ2-5, with D perhaps assigned TRBD1 or TRBD2 (5 bases each). The better agreement between TRBJ2-7 and the DNA end casts doubt on the J call. CDR1 is SGHDN, CDR2 FVKESK, per germline. This CDR3 has 15 amino acids. Here the CDR3 reads CASSQETGQGYEQYF. CDR3 coding DNA: TGTGCCAGCAGCCAAGAAACGGGGCAGGGCTACGAGCAGTACTTC.

The V and J genes are TRBV10-3 and TRBJ2-7, with D maybe TRBD1 (8 bases). The CDR3 has 17 amino acids. The germline V gene has CDR1 ENHRY and CDR2 SYGVKD. The V and J ends lost 4 bases and 4 bases respectively, with 23 bases between them. CDR3 in DNA: TGTGCCATCAGTGGCCCCCGGGGGGCCGGGACAGGTTACGAGCAGTACTTC. Residues: CAISGPRGAGTGYEQYF.

This rearrangement joins TRBV12-5 to TRBJ2-2; D call uncertain. The CDR3 totals 15 residues. Trimming shortened V by 1 base and J by 4 bases, and 10 bases separated the two germline ends. Germline CDR1 reads LGHNT; CDR2 reads FRNRAP. CDR3 protein: CASGLATWSTGELFF. CDR3 coding DNA: TGTGCTAGTGGTTTGGCAACATGGAGCACCGGGGAGCTGTTTTTT.

The V call is TRBV27, the J call TRBJ2-7, with D possibly called TRBD1 or TRBD2 (5 bases each). The V gene's germline CDR1 is MNHEY and CDR2 SMNVEV (reference sequence). Trimming removed 7 bases from V and 0 bases from J, with 13 bases in between. This CDR3 is built from 14 residues. CDR3 sequence: CASKRDPLSYEQYF. In nucleotides, the CDR3 is TGTGCCAGCAAACGGGACCCTCTCTCCTACGAGCAGTACTTC.

The chain links TRBV5-1 to TRBJ2-1, with 7 nucleotides matching TRBD2. The CDR3 runs to 15 residues. Germline trimming cut 0 bases from V and 7 bases from J; bases unmatched to any gene: 7. Germline-derived CDR1 and CDR2 are SGHRS and YFSETQ. CDR3 region: CASSLALASGNEQFF. CDR3 DNA: TGCGCCAGCAGCTTGGCCCTGGCTAGCGGTAATGAGCAGTTCTTC.

The rearrangement uses TRBV7-2 and TRBJ2-7; D ambiguous. V lost 0 bases to trimming and J lost 6 bases, with 9 bases between them. The CDR3 covers 13 residues. Germline-derived CDR1 and CDR2 are SGHTA and FQGNSA. The CDR3 spells CASSLAYGGEQYF. In DNA form, the CDR3 reads TGTGCCAGCAGCTTAGCGTACGGCGGCGAGCAGTACTTC.

In regard to this clone: This likely comes from a read error, as the CDR3 has no conserved phenylalanine or tryptophan at its end. The limits of the CDR3 on the DNA are not certain, so only TCRdb's listed CDR3 is given. The V call is TRBV6-7, the J call TRBJ2-3; the table names TRBD2, a call not compared with the DNA. TRBV6-7 is an ORF for which the function is uncertain. The CDR3 comprises 12 residues, both ends counted. This CDR3 reads CASRQRVPTSRA.

This sequence joins TRBV6-5 and TRBJ2-3; a weak D match, TRBD1 (5 bases). V was pared by 6 bases and J by 1 base, with 14 bases between. CDR1 is MNHEY and CDR2 is SVGAGI in the germline V gene. The CDR3 sequence is 15 residues long. CDR3 nucleotide sequence: TGTGCCAGCAGGGCACAGGCGACCGGCACAGATACGCAGTATTTT. Translated: CASRAQATGTDTQYF.

This chain links TRBV18 with TRBJ2-7; TRBD1 might be the D (5 bases). The CDR3 spans 13 residues. CDR1 KGHSH and CDR2 LQKENI come from the germline V gene. Trimming shortened V by 6 bases and J by 4 bases, and 13 bases separated the two germline ends. CDR3 loop: CASSLGRPYEQYF. The CDR3 bases are TGTGCCAGCTCCCTGGGGCGACCGTACGAGCAGTACTTC.

This chain connects TRBV11-2 to TRBJ1-6; perhaps TRBD1 as D (6 bases). The CDR3 is made up of 16 amino acids. Trimming stripped 6 bases from V and 10 bases from J, with 22 bases between. CDR1 is SGHAT, CDR2 FQNNGV, per germline. Here the CDR3 reads CASRKIGGRDVSPLHF. CDR3 nucleotides: TGTGCCAGCAGAAAGATCGGGGGGCGCGACGTCTCACCCCTCCACTTT.